These 22 T cell receptor beta chains came from one sample sequenced in a study of long-term antiretroviral therapy in people with HIV. The authors ran the immunoSEQ assay, v3.0, at survey level. Produced via immunoSEQ multiplex PCR; TCRdb's table is partial and in-frame only. Of approximately 8,800 clones listed, approximately 78% were seen once; the top ten hold approximately 23%. The sequencing used unsorted PBMCs, collected 0.6 years before starting antiretroviral therapy. These receptors were taken from a man in his forties with HIV.

The rearrangement links TRBV7-2 to TRBJ2-2, with D perhaps TRBD1 or TRBD2 (6 bases each). This CDR3 contains 15 residues. V shed 4 bases and J shed 2 bases, with 11 bases lying between them. Germline assignment: CDR1 SGHTA and CDR2 FQGNSA. The CDR3 reads CASSSRGPNTGELFF. As DNA, the CDR3 is TGTGCCAGCAGCTCTCGGGGGCCCAACACCGGGGAGCTGTTTTTT.

This clone is deemed large (0.1 to 1%). The chain uses TRBV21-1 and TRBJ1-2. TRBV21-1 is classified as a pseudogene. This CDR3 is 15 amino acids long. CDR3 nucleotides: TGTGCCAGCAGCAAAGAAGGAAGAAGCCTCTATGGCTACACCTTC. This translates into CASSKEGRSLYGYTF.

This chain links TRBV7-8 with TRBJ1-3; the match to TRBD1 covers 10 bases. Germline V gives CDR1 SGHVS, CDR2 FQNEAQ. There are 14 residues in the CDR3. V gave up 4 bases and J gave up 6 bases; unmatched junction bases: 3. The CDR3 is CASSSGTGVNTIYF. CDR3 in DNA: TGTGCCAGCAGCTCCGGGACAGGGGTAAACACCATATATTTT.

The chain links TRBV5-1 to TRBJ2-7; a possible D gene is TRBD1 (6 bases). The CDR3 is 13 amino acids. Germline CDR1 and CDR2: SGHRS and YFSETQ. V was shortened by 3 bases and J by 4 bases, with 11 bases between the two germline ends. The CDR3, as DNA: TGCGCCAGCAGCTACAGGGTTGGATACGAGCAGTACTTC. Protein: CASSYRVGYEQYF.

The chain combines TRBV18 with TRBJ1-2; no clear D. The CDR3 has 14 residues. Trimming left V 2 bases short and J 6 bases short, with 13 bases between. Per the germline V gene, CDR1 is KGHSH and CDR2 is LQKENI. CDR3 protein: CASSPDALLDGYTF. DNA of the CDR3: TGTGCCAGCTCACCAGACGCGCTTCTGGATGGCTACACCTTC.

Points on this clone: Germline and junction disagree at one end, which may indicate a read error. The rearrangement joins TRBV11-2 to TRBJ1-4; D remains unclear. The germline V gene encodes CDR1 SGHAT and CDR2 FQNNGV. The CDR3 totals 14 residues. The CDR3 DNA reads as TGTGCCAGCACCTTATTTTTTGGGGATGAAAAACTGTTTTTT. It yields the protein CASTLFFGDEKLFF.

Turning to this clone: Other DNA sequences in the same sample also yield this CDR3. The rearrangement joins TRBV6-5 to TRBJ2-7; perhaps D is TRBD1 or TRBD2 (6 bases each). CDR3 length: 15 amino acids. V lost 3 bases, J lost 1 base, and 13 bases lay in between. CDR1 and CDR2 from the germline V gene are MNHEY and SVGAGI. The CDR3 here is CASSYGGGGSYEQYF. Written as DNA, the CDR3 is TGTGCCAGCAGTTATGGAGGGGGTGGGTCCTACGAGCAGTACTTC.

The gene calls are TRBV7-9 and TRBJ1-1; 9 bases agree with TRBD1. Germline V gives CDR1 SEHNR, CDR2 FQNEAQ (reference sequence). J gave up 0 bases and V 5 bases, and 4 bases lay outside the gene matches. The CDR3 runs to 15 residues. The CDR3 coding sequence is TGTGCCAGCAGCCCAAGGACAGGGGTGAACACTGAAGCTTTCTTT. Translating gives CASSPRTGVNTEAFF.

This clone was recorded only once. This sequence joins TRBV2 and TRBJ1-1; no clear D gene. This CDR3 is built from 15 residues. CDR1 is SNHLY, CDR2 FYNNEI, per germline. V was clipped by 3 bases and J by 4 bases, with 15 bases between them. The CDR3 protein is CASSDWTAGFTEAFF. CDR3 sequence (DNA): TGTGCCAGCAGTGATTGGACGGCCGGGTTCACTGAAGCTTTCTTT.

This rearrangement joins TRBV29-1 to TRBJ2-7; either TRBD1 or TRBD2 may supply D (5 bases each). Germline lookup yields CDR1 SQVTM and CDR2 ANQGSEA. The V and J ends lost 3 bases and 3 bases respectively, with 9 bases between them. The CDR3 covers 12 residues. The CDR3 region is CSVDLGDYEQYF. CDR3 nucleotides: TGCAGCGTTGATCTGGGGGACTACGAGCAGTACTTC.

This clone rates as medium-sized. V is TRBV9 and J is TRBJ1-1, with D perhaps matching TRBD1 (5 bases). The CDR3 is made up of 14 amino acids. Germline CDR1 SGDLS, CDR2 YYNGEE. V lost 2 bases and J 1 base, leaving 9 bases between the germline ends. CDR3 in DNA: TGTGCCAGCAGCGTGGGACCGCCGAACACTGAAGCTTTCTTT. It encodes CASSVGPPNTEAFF.

The V gene is TRBV15, the J gene TRBJ1-5; possible D gene TRBD1, 5 bases. Germline V gene data show CDR1 as LNHNV and CDR2 as YYDKDF (reference sequence). With 5 bases removed from V and 6 bases from J, the gap between germline ends came to 14 bases. The CDR3 has 14 residues. The CDR3 DNA follows: TGTGCCACCAGCCCGGGGCCCACCAGTCAGCCCCAGCATTTT. Amino acid sequence: CATSPGPTSQPQHF.

This clone was observed once. The rearrangement uses TRBV28 and TRBJ2-1; D gene ambiguous. Germline loops: CDR1 MDHEN, CDR2 SYDVKM. Trimming pared 6 bases from V and 4 bases from J, leaving 7 bases between. This CDR3 is 12 amino acids long. CDR3 region: CASSTRYNEQFF. CDR3 DNA sequence: TGTGCCAGCAGCACACGTTACAATGAGCAGTTCTTC. Filled out from reference TRBV28 and TRBJ2-1, the complete variable domain reads DVKVTQSSRYLVKRTGEKVFLECVQDMDHENMFWYRQDPGLGLRLIYFSYDVKMKEKGDIPEGYSVSREKKERFSLILESASTNQTSMYLCASSTRYNEQFFGPGTRLTVL.

CDR3 bases: TGTGCCAGCAGTTACCGGCAGCAGCTCCACGAGCAGTACTTC. It specifies CASSYRQQLHEQYF. The genes are TRBV6-5 and TRBJ2-7; D not resolved. This CDR3 has 14 amino acids. The V and J ends lost 2 bases and 5 bases respectively, with 13 bases between them. In germline, CDR1 is MNHEY, CDR2 SVGAGI.

In nucleotides, the CDR3 is TGTGCCAGCAGCTCGGGACAGGGGATTTCCTACGAGCAGTACTTC. As protein: CASSSGQGISYEQYF. The chain employs TRBV5-4 and TRBJ2-7; 10 bases fit TRBD1. V trimming: 3 bases; J trimming: 1 base; junction bases outside the gene matches: 4. This CDR3 is 15 amino acids long. The germline gives CDR1 SGHNT, CDR2 YYREEE (reference sequence).

CDR3 sequence: CASSLGTNNQPQHF. CDR3 DNA sequence: TGTGCCAGCAGTTTGGGCACGAACAATCAGCCCCAGCATTTT. The V and J genes are TRBV6-5 and TRBJ1-5, with unresolved D. Germline V gives CDR1 MNHEY, CDR2 SVGAGI. Trimming pared 4 bases from V and 3 bases from J, leaving 10 bases between. The CDR3 is 14 amino acids.

CDR3: CASGLGRGQDYGYTF. CDR3 DNA: TGTGCTAGTGGTTTGGGTAGGGGCCAGGACTATGGCTACACCTTC. J is TRBJ1-2 and V is TRBV12-5; TRBD1 is a possible D gene (5 bases). Germline V lookup: CDR1 LGHNT, CDR2 FRNRAP. The CDR3 has 15 amino acids. V lost 1 base, J lost 3 bases, and 12 bases lay in between.

The chain carries TRBV15 and TRBJ2-7, with TRBD1 as a possible D gene (6 bases). Germline V gene lookup returns CDR1 LNHNV and CDR2 YYDKDF (reference sequence). Trimming stripped 1 base from V and 0 bases from J, with 10 bases between. CDR3 size: 15 residues. CDR3 loop: CATSRVTDSSYEQYF. Here the CDR3 DNA reads TGTGCCACCAGCAGAGTGACGGACAGCTCCTACGAGCAGTACTTC. Full variable domain (remainder filled in from reference TRBV15 and TRBJ2-7): DAMVIQNPRYQVTQFGKPVTLSCSQTLNHNVMYWYQQKSSQAPKLLFHYYDKDFNNEADTPDNFQSRRPNTSFCFLDIRSPGLGDTAMYLCATSRVTDSSYEQYFGPGTRLTVT.

This sequence joins TRBV30 and TRBJ1-2; no firm D call. The CDR3 spans 17 residues. Trimming took off 0 bases at V and 1 base at J, with 18 bases between the two ends. The germline gives CDR1 GTSNPN, CDR2 SVGIG (reference sequence). CDR3 bases: TGTGCCTGGAGTGTAGGCAGGACCTATCTGGGTAACTATGGCTACACCTTC. Protein: CAWSVGRTYLGNYGYTF.

The rearrangement links TRBV10-2 to TRBJ2-5, with D maybe TRBD1 (6 bases). V gave up 6 bases and J gave up 3 bases, with 8 bases separating them. This CDR3 has 12 residues. Germline assignment: CDR1 WSHSY and CDR2 SAAADI. The DNA of the CDR3 is TGCGCCAGCAGATACAGGGAAGAGACCCAGTACTTC. Protein product: CASRYREETQYF.

This clone came up once. The V and J genes are TRBV5-5 and TRBJ1-1; D possibly corresponds to TRBD1 (5 bases). The CDR3 runs to 14 residues. The germline CDR1 and CDR2 sequences are SGHKS and YYEKEE (reference sequence). V lost 4 bases and J lost 2, with 12 bases in between. In nucleotides, the CDR3 is TGTGCCAGCAGCGCCGAAACAGGTAACACTGAAGCTTTCTTT. Protein product: CASSAETGNTEAFF.

Only one count was recorded for this clone. The chain uses TRBV13 and TRBJ2-2; D unresolved. Looked up from germline, CDR1 is PRHDT and CDR2 is FYEKMQ (reference sequence). Trimming removed 4 bases from V and 0 bases from J, with 3 bases in between. This CDR3 comprises 13 residues. The CDR3 here is CASSSSNTGELFF. The DNA for the CDR3 is TGTGCCAGCAGCTCTTCGAACACCGGGGAGCTGTTTTTT.